This TCR beta chain originates from a study of blood T cell repertoires in COVID-19. Clones were sequenced by immunoSEQ multiplex PCR, and TCRdb holds only the in-frame ones, with some missing. The data hold 150,000 or so clones, with approximately 79% observed a single time. This TCR was sampled from a woman of 80 years or more with acute or convalescent COVID-19. The sequenced sample consisted of peripheral blood.

The CDR3: CASSYDRVYGETQYF. The CDR3 DNA is TGTGCCAGCAGTTACGACAGGGTCTACGGCGAGACCCAGTACTTC. The rearrangement joins TRBV6-6 to TRBJ2-5; 7 bases match TRBD1. This CDR3 contains 15 residues. J gave up 5 bases and V 2 bases, and 8 bases lay outside the gene matches. CDR1 and CDR2 from the germline V gene are MNHNY and SVGAGI (reference sequence).